These 18 T cell receptor beta chains came from one sample sequenced in a study of shared clonotypes between healthy human individuals. Measured with immunoSEQ multiplex PCR; TCRdb has only the in-frame clones, and not every one. The sample lists under 2,500,000 clones; approximately 94% were seen once. Sequenced input: naive CD4+ T cells sorted from blood. The sample's subset: CD45RA+ positively selected. These receptors were obtained from a man younger than 35 in good health.

V usage is TRBV11-2 and J usage is TRBJ2-1; tentative D call: TRBD2 (6 bases). This CDR3 comprises 14 residues. Trimming took off 6 bases at V and 9 bases at J, with 18 bases between the two ends. The germline V gene has CDR1 SGHAT and CDR2 FQNNGV. The CDR3 nucleotides are TGTGCCAGCAGGCCTTGGCTAGCGACGGCTGAGCAGTTCTTC. Its protein product is CASRPWLATAEQFF.

V and J are TRBV5-4 and TRBJ2-5, with 15 bases lining up with TRBD2. CDR3 length: 18 residues. The V gene's germline CDR1 is SGHNT and CDR2 YYREEE (reference sequence). V trimming: 4 bases; J trimming: 2 bases; junction bases outside the gene matches: 9. In DNA, the CDR3 is TGTGCCAGCAGCCCTGGACTAGCGGGAGGGGGAGGGCAAGAGACCCAGTACTTC. Translation gives CASSPGLAGGGGQETQYF.

The chain has TRBV6-6 and TRBJ1-1, with D uncertain. The CDR3 length is 14 residues. CDR1 is MNHNY, CDR2 SVGAGI, per germline (reference sequence). V gave up 2 bases and J gave up 2 bases, with 9 bases separating them. CDR3 region: CASSYLGYNTEAFF. CDR3 bases: TGTGCCAGCAGTTACCTGGGGTACAACACTGAAGCTTTCTTT.

Here the CDR3 DNA reads TGTGCCTGGAGCCCGAAGGGGATCAATGAGCAGTTCTTC. This encodes CAWSPKGINEQFF. The chain couples TRBV30 to TRBJ2-1, with D perhaps matching TRBD1 (5 bases). Trimming stripped 3 bases from V and 6 bases from J, with 12 bases between. CDR3 length: 13 residues. Per germline, CDR1 GTSNPN and CDR2 SVGIG (reference sequence).

The chain combines TRBV9 with TRBJ1-1; no definite D call. Germline CDR1 SGDLS, CDR2 YYNGEE. The CDR3 contains 13 residues. Trimming removed 2 bases at V and 0 bases at J, with 5 bases between. CDR3 nucleotide sequence: TGTGCCAGCAGCGTTATCATGAACACTGAAGCTTTCTTT. As protein: CASSVIMNTEAFF.

This sequence joins TRBV6-6 and TRBJ1-5, with TRBD1 as a possible D gene (6 bases). The CDR3 covers 13 residues. The V gene's germline CDR1 is MNHNY and CDR2 SVGAGI (reference sequence). Deletions cut 7 bases from V and 3 bases from J, with 10 bases between. This CDR3 is CASTGQPNQPQHF. For the CDR3, the DNA is TGTGCCAGCACAGGACAGCCCAATCAGCCCCAGCATTTT.

The V call is TRBV11-2, the J call TRBJ1-6; TRBD1 matches 8 bases. The J segment lost 9 bases and the V segment lost 1 base, leaving 5 bases of the junction unmatched. The CDR3 contains 15 residues. Germline lookup yields CDR1 SGHAT and CDR2 FQNNGV. The CDR3 protein is CASSLVQGVGSPLHF. The CDR3 coding sequence is TGTGCCAGCAGCTTAGTACAGGGGGTGGGTTCACCCCTCCACTTT.

This clone was detected only once. This chain joins TRBV4-3 and TRBJ2-3, with 8 bases fitting TRBD2. After removal of 0 bases from V and 7 bases from J, the junction contained 6 bases not matched to a gene. The CDR3 sequence is 15 residues long. Germline CDR1 is LGHNA and CDR2 is YSLEER. The CDR3 DNA sequence: TGCGCCAGCAGCCAAGATCTCTTAGCGGGAAATACGCAGTATTTT. Translated, it gives CASSQDLLAGNTQYF.

CDR3 nucleotide sequence: TGTGCCAGCAGCTTAGAAAGGTTAAGCTCCTACGAGCAGTACTTC. Translation: CASSLERLSSYEQYF. The V call is TRBV11-1, the J call TRBJ2-7, with D hard to call. From germline, CDR1 is SGHAT and CDR2 FQDESV (reference sequence). Trimming cost V 1 base and J 0 bases, with 10 bases left between them. This CDR3 comprises 15 residues.

A note on this clone: Other DNA variants within this sample encode the same CDR3. The chain employs TRBV5-1 and TRBJ1-1; 7 bases are a match to TRBD1. After removal of 0 bases from V and 0 bases from J, the junction contained 2 bases not matched to a gene. Germline assignment: CDR1 SGHRS and CDR2 YFSETQ. The CDR3 spans 15 residues. In DNA, the CDR3 is TGCGCCAGCAGCTTGGCCGGGACAGTGAACACTGAAGCTTTCTTT. Protein: CASSLAGTVNTEAFF.

This clone turned up a few times. The same CDR3 is also encoded by other DNA sequences in this sample. This chain links TRBV6-1 with TRBJ2-7; possibly TRBD1 or TRBD2 for D (5 bases each). Trimming took off 4 bases at V and 2 bases at J, with 9 bases between the two ends. This CDR3 has 13 amino acids. Germline lookup yields CDR1 MNHNS and CDR2 SASEGT. Written as DNA, the CDR3 is TGTGCCAGCAGTGTGCAGGGAGCCTACGAGCAGTACTTC. Protein: CASSVQGAYEQYF.

The chain recombines TRBV6-5 with TRBJ2-3, with TRBD2 matching over 9 bases. CDR1 and CDR2 from the germline V gene are MNHEY and SVGAGI. V shed 7 bases and J 7 bases; nucleotides not matched to a gene: 6. The CDR3 is 13 amino acids. The CDR3 reads CASNIAGVNTQYF. The CDR3 region has the DNA TGTGCCAGCAATATAGCGGGAGTAAATACGCAGTATTTT.

This chain links TRBV9 with TRBJ1-2; no clear D gene. CDR1 and CDR2 (germline): SGDLS, YYNGEE. The CDR3 extends over 13 amino acids. V lost 1 base and J lost 7, with 11 bases in between. This CDR3 is CASSVRLWGGYTF. The CDR3 DNA sequence: TGTGCCAGCAGCGTACGTCTATGGGGTGGCTACACCTTC. The variable domain in full, with the rest retrieved from reference TRBV9 and TRBJ1-2, is DSGVTQTPKHLITATGQRVTLRCSPRSGDLSVYWYQQSLDQGLQFLIQYYNGEERAKGNILERFSAQQFPDLHSELNLSSLELGDSALYFCASSVRLWGGYTFGSGTRLTVV.

The V and J genes are TRBV27 and TRBJ1-1; D remains ambiguous. This CDR3 is built from 13 residues. Trimming cost V 5 bases and J 1 base, with 8 bases left between them. The germline CDR1 and CDR2 sequences are MNHEY and SMNVEV (reference sequence). Here the CDR3 reads CASSTQSNTEAFF. CDR3 coding DNA: TGTGCCAGCAGTACCCAGTCGAACACTGAAGCTTTCTTT.

The J gene is TRBJ2-5, the V gene TRBV25-1, with D hard to call. Germline V gene sequence: CDR1 MGHDK, CDR2 SYGVNS. The CDR3 is 10 amino acids. Trimming removed 4 bases from V and 7 bases from J, with 4 bases in between. The CDR3 protein is CASSATTQYF. CDR3 bases: TGTGCCAGCAGTGCGACGACCCAGTACTTC.

This rearrangement joins TRBV7-8 to TRBJ2-1; no definite D call. V lost 7 bases to trimming and J lost 2 bases, with 0 bases between them. This CDR3 is built from 10 residues. The germline V gene has CDR1 SGHVS and CDR2 FQNEAQ. CDR3 region: CASTYNEQFF. DNA of the CDR3: TGTGCCAGCACCTACAATGAGCAGTTCTTC.

The V call is TRBV9, the J call TRBJ2-1, with TRBD2 matching 11 bases. Germline V lookup: CDR1 SGDLS, CDR2 YYNGEE. The CDR3 spans 15 residues. The junction had 4 bases not matched to a gene; V was cut back by 1 base and J by 7 bases. The CDR3 spells CASSVWLAGGNEQFF. In DNA form, the CDR3 reads TGTGCCAGCAGCGTATGGCTAGCGGGGGGAAATGAGCAGTTCTTC.

V gene TRBV5-8 combines with J gene TRBJ2-2; maybe TRBD1 (5 bases). CDR1 and CDR2 (germline): SGHTS, YDEGEE. The CDR3 has 13 amino acids. The V and J ends lost 5 bases and 6 bases respectively, with 11 bases between them. DNA for the CDR3: TGTGCCAGCAGGAGCAGGGTGGCCGGGGAGCTGTTTTTT. It encodes CASRSRVAGELFF.